This T cell receptor (beta chain) was obtained from a study of OX40 agonist ivuxolimab in advanced cancers. At the level of the study: Dosing consisted of intravenous ivuxolimab at 0.01 to 10 mg/kg every 2 weeks. Study-level results: The expanded peripheral T cells' antigen specificity was not determined. On average, a greater number of expanded clones characterised CD8+ T cells relative to CD4+.

Sequencing was performed with immunoSEQ multiplex PCR; in TCRdb, only in-frame clones are kept and a portion is missing. Of 25,000 to 30,000 clones in the sample, approximately 78% are singletons; the top ten hold 20% to 25%. Exclusion applied to patients with autoimmune disease history or systemic immunosuppression. Remarks on this clone: Its antigen is unknown.

The germline V gene encodes CDR1 SGDLS and CDR2 YYNGEE. This CDR3 has 15 residues. The V end lost 0 bases, the J end lost 4 bases, and 14 bases lay between the germline ends. The chain employs TRBV9 and TRBJ2-7, with unresolved D. The receptor comes from an adult with an advanced solid tumor such as melanoma, head and neck, liver or kidney cancer. The specimen was CD4+ or CD8+ T cells sorted from blood, collected in a trial of the OX40 agonist ivuxolimab. CDR3 in amino acids: CASSVGERPNYEQYF. The CDR3 region has the DNA TGTGCCAGCAGCGTAGGCGAGAGGCCAAATTACGAGCAGTACTTC.